The clone carrying this TCR beta chain was seen ten or more times. As for time point: pre-sensitization, week 0. As for treatment: therapeutic diphenylcyclopropenone sensitization with weekly scalp DPC. This sample is drawn from a study of human T cells and chemical hapten exposure. Overall study context: Researchers reported sensitizing a 2 cm by 2 cm upper inner arm skin site with 2% DPC.

Using its own MiXCR run on the RACE reads, TCRdb lists one record per CDR3 protein. Altogether approximately 41,000 distinct CDR3 sequences are present, 6% to 9.5% being singletons, with the ten largest covering 1% to 1.5%. From germline, CDR1 is SEHNR and CDR2 FQNEAQ (reference sequence). The CDR3 totals 15 residues. With 5 bases clipped from V and 0 bases from J, the junction kept 4 bases outside the gene matches. Sequenced material: whole blood, taken in connection with sensitization to the hapten diphenylcyclopropenone (DPC). The chain employs TRBV7-9 and TRBJ1-3; 7 bases line up with TRBD1. This clonotype was obtained from a woman between 50 and 59 years old with alopecia areata. Some clones in this sample may be carry-over from other donors' samples. The CDR3 protein is CASSGRDSSGNTIYF. The CDR3, as DNA: TGTGCCAGCAGCGGGCGGGACAGCTCTGGAAACACCATATATTTT.